This T cell receptor beta chain was identified during a study of control samples from healthy donors and cancer patients. Losses at the gene ends were 5 bases for V and 4 bases for J; bases not matched to a gene: 9. The germline V gene encodes CDR1 GTSNPN and CDR2 SVGIG (reference sequence). CDR3 length equals 15 residues. Profiled with immunoSEQ multiplex PCR; TCRdb holds only in-frame clones, not every one. The sample shows 70,000 to 95,000 clones, 80% to 95% of them seen only once. Sequenced material: blood. The receptor was derived from a woman aged 25 to 45 in good health. The J gene is TRBJ1-5, the V gene TRBV30; TRBD1 agrees at 9 bases. The CDR3 spells CAWSQQGAGNQPQHF. CDR3 bases: TGTGCCTGGTCTCAACAGGGGGCAGGGAATCAGCCCCAGCATTTT.